This T cell receptor beta chain was documented in a study of blood T cell repertoires in COVID-19. CDR3 length equals 15 residues. Germline CDR1 reads LGHNA; CDR2 reads YSLEER. V shed 4 bases, J shed 2 bases, and the junction held 3 bases outside the gene matches. The assay was immunoSEQ multiplex PCR, and TCRdb's table has in-frame clones only and misses some. The data hold more than 40,000 clones, with 80% to 90% observed a single time. This sequence joins TRBV4-3 and TRBJ2-3, with 10 nucleotides matching TRBD2. The sample taken for sequencing was peripheral blood. This sequence was found in a human donor in a cohort sampled during active COVID-19. The donor label of this sample is uncertain. The CDR3 DNA reads as TGCGCCAGCAGCCTCAGCGGGGGGGCCACAGATACGCAGTATTTT. This encodes CASSLSGGATDTQYF.